This T cell receptor (beta chain) comes out of a study of blood T cell repertoires in COVID-19. The length of the CDR3 is 16 residues. Germline V gene sequence: CDR1 SGDLS, CDR2 YYNGEE. V lost 0 bases, J lost 0 bases, and 9 bases lay in between. The assay was immunoSEQ multiplex PCR, and TCRdb's table has in-frame clones only and misses some. The table has roughly 110,000 clones, approximately 80% seen once; the top ten hold about 14%. Sequencing input: peripheral blood. The clonotype originates from a woman in her sixties or seventies with acute or convalescent COVID-19. J is TRBJ2-2 and V is TRBV9; weak D call: TRBD2 (6 bases). The CDR3 nucleotides are TGTGCCAGCAGCGTAGGGGGAGGACCGAACACCGGGGAGCTGTTTTTT. Amino acids: CASSVGGGPNTGELFF.